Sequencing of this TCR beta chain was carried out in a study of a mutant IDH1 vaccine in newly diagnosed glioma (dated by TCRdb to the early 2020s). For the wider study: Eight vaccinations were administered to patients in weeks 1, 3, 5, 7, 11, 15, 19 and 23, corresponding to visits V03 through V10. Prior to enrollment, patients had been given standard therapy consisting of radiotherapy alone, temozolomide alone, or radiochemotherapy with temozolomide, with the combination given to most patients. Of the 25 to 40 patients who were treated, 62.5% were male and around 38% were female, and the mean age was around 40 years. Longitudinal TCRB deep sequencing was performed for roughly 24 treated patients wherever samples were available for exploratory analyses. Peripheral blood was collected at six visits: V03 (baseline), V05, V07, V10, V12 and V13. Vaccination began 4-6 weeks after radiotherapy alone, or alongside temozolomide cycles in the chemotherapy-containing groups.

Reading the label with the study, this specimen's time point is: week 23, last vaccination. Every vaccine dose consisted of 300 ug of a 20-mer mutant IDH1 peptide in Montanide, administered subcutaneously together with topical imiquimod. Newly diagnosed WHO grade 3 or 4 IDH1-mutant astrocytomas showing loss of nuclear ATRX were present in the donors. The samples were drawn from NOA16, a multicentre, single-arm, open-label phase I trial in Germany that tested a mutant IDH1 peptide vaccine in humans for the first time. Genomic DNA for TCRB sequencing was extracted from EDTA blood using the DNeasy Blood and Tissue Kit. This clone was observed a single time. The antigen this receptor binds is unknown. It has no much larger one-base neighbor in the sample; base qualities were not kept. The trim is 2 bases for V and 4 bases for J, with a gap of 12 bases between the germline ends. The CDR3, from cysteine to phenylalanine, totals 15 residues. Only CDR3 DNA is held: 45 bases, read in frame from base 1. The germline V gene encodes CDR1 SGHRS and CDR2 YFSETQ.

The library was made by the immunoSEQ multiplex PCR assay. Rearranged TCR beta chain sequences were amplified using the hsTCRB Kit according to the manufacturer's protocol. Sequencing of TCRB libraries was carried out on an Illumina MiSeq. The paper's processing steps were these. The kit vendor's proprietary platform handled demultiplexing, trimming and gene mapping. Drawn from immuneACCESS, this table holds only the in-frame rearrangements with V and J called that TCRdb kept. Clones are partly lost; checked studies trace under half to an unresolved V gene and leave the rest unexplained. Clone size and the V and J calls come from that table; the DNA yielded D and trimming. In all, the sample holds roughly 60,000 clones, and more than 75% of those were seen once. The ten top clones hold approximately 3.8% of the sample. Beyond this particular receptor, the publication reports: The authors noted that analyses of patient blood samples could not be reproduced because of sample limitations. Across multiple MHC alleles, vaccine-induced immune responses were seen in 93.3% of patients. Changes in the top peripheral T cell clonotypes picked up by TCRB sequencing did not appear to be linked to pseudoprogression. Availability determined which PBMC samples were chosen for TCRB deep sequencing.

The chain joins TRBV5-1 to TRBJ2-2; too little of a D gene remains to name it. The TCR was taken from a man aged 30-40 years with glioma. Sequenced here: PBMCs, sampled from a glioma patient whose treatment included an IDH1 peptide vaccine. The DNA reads TGCGCCAGCAGCTTTTCCCGTGCAGGCACCGGGGAGCTGTTTTTT. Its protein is CASSFSRAGTGELFF.